This T cell receptor beta chain appears in the sequencing data of a study of blood T cell repertoires in COVID-19. Study summary: Whether acute or convalescent, the COVID-19 samples came from the United States, Italy and Spain. In each case, the material was cDNA or gDNA derived from T cells, B-cell-depleted T cells, or PBMCs.

Trimming cost V 6 bases and J 5 bases, with 16 bases left between them. The CDR3 has 14 residues. Germline V lookup: CDR1 MDHEN, CDR2 SYDVKM. This clone was observed a handful of times. Per the study methods: Amplification from reference gene primers served as the basis for estimated nucleated cell counts. The repertoire was sequenced with immunoSEQ multiplex PCR; TCRdb's copy has only in-frame clones and lacks some. V and J calls plus clone size are reproduced from that table; the DNA served to infer D and trimming. The sample has 150,000 to 200,000 clones; almost 90% are singletons. The sequence was collected from a man aged 50 to 60 with acute or convalescent COVID-19. The chain recombines TRBV28 with TRBJ1-1; D may be TRBD1 (6 bases). Sequencing was performed on peripheral blood. The CDR3 DNA follows: TGTGCCAGCAGGATGTATGTAGGGGGTACTGAAGCTTTCTTT. Protein: CASRMYVGGTEAFF.